The entry that follows covers one T cell receptor (beta chain) sequence. In the PCR, 60 Vbeta and 13 Jbeta primers were used. The protocol was immunoSEQ multiplex PCR, while the TCRdb copy is restricted to in-frame clones and leaves out a portion. The sample shows over 200,000 clones, approximately 82% of them seen only once. The sample originates from a study of cytomegalovirus exposure and HLA in healthy donors. Sequenced material: PBMCs. The sequence was obtained from a woman between 40 and 50 years old in good health and CMV-seronegative.

In DNA, the CDR3 is TGTGCCAGCACCAATCATCAGGGGTCCCATGGCTACACCTTC. As protein: CASTNHQGSHGYTF. The chain couples TRBV28 to TRBJ1-2; a possible D gene is TRBD1 (6 bases). The ends were cut back, 7 bases at V and 6 bases at J, with 18 bases in the middle. This CDR3 has 14 residues. Germline lookup yields CDR1 MDHEN and CDR2 SYDVKM.